A selection of T cell receptor beta chains follows, all from one sample in a study of blood T cell repertoires in COVID-19. The data were produced by immunoSEQ multiplex PCR, yet TCRdb's version contains in-frame clones alone and is incomplete. The table has about 120,000 clones, 70% to 80% seen once. Sample: peripheral blood. All receptors come from a human donor in a cohort sampled during active COVID-19. The CDR3 runs from the conserved cysteine through the conserved F or W. The D gene is left open where the match is weak. Not all rows give a size; the values are once, few, many and, for expanded clones, a class.

d_gene	j_gene	abundance	len	v_gene	CDR3aa	CDR3nt
TRBD1	TRBJ2-7	NA	14	TRBV4-1	CASSQRDRSYEQYF	TGCGCCAGCAGCCAAAGGGACAGGAGCTACGAGCAGTACTTC
NA	TRBJ1-1	NA	12	TRBV20-1	CSASMGGTEAFF	TGCAGTGCTAGTATGGGAGGCACTGAAGCTTTCTTT
NA	TRBJ2-7	NA	15	TRBV10-3	CAISEPTGTLDEQYF	TGTGCCATCAGTGAGCCTACCGGGACATTGGACGAGCAGTACTTC
NA	TRBJ1-3	NA	15	TRBV5-4	CASSRGQSSGNTIYF	TGTGCCAGCAGTCGTGGACAGTCCTCTGGAAACACCATATATTTT
NA	TRBJ2-7	NA	15	TRBV7-8	CASSSGTLSSYEQYF	TGTGCCAGCAGCTCGGGGACATTAAGCTCCTACGAGCAGTACTTC
TRBD1	TRBJ2-7	NA	14	TRBV28	CASSRTGGDAQQYF	TGTGCCAGCAGTAGGACAGGGGGAGATGCACAGCAGTACTTC
TRBD1	TRBJ1-2	NA	15	TRBV18	CASSSNPTGDHGYTF	TGTGCCAGCTCCTCGAACCCAACAGGGGACCATGGCTACACCTTC
NA	TRBJ1-2	NA	13	TRBV11-2	CASSSDSLQEYTF	TGTGCCAGCAGCTCAGACTCTCTCCAGGAATACACCTTC
NA	TRBJ2-3	NA	14	TRBV20-1	CSASAGRGTDTQYF	TGCAGTGCTAGTGCGGGGAGAGGCACAGATACGCAGTATTTT
NA	TRBJ1-1	NA	13	TRBV19	CASRLGGDTEAFF	TGTGCCAGTAGACTTGGGGGCGACACTGAAGCTTTCTTT
NA	TRBJ2-1	NA	14	TRBV30	CAWSVKDTYNEQFF	TGTGCCTGGAGTGTAAAGGACACCTACAATGAGCAGTTCTTC
NA	TRBJ1-2	many	14	TRBV7-9	CASSQKRDADGYTF	TGTGCCAGCAGCCAAAAGCGGGACGCCGATGGCTACACCTTC
TRBD1	TRBJ2-1	NA	16	TRBV27	CASSLGPAGQGDEQFF	TGTGCCAGCAGTTTAGGACCAGCGGGACAGGGGGATGAGCAGTTCTTC
NA	TRBJ2-7	NA	14	TRBV7-9	CASSLGGDSYEQYF	TGTGCCAGCAGCTTAGGGGGGGACAGTTACGAGCAGTACTTC
NA	TRBJ1-1	NA	14	TRBV10-3	CAISEGSLVTEAFF	TGTGCCATCAGCGAAGGGAGTCTAGTCACTGAAGCTTTCTTT
TRBD1	TRBJ1-1	NA	14	TRBV5-6	CASSWDRGGTEAFF	TGTGCCAGCAGCTGGGACAGGGGGGGGACTGAAGCTTTCTTT
TRBD1	TRBJ1-6	once	15	TRBV30	CAWSDGQGASSPLHF	TGTGCCTGGAGTGATGGACAGGGGGCTAGTTCACCCCTCCACTTT
NA	TRBJ1-5	NA	12	TRBV28	CASSLAGQPQHF	TGTGCCAGCAGTTTAGCGGGACAGCCCCAGCATTTT
NA	TRBJ1-1	NA	13	TRBV7-2	CASSLDRQSEAFF	TGTGCCAGCAGCTTAGATCGACAGAGCGAAGCTTTCTTT
NA	TRBJ1-4	few	15	TRBV5-8	CASSLKGGRGEKLFF	TGTGCCAGCAGCCTCAAGGGAGGGCGCGGTGAAAAACTGTTTTTT
NA	TRBJ1-1	NA	15	TRBV20-1	CSASTQGARVTEAFF	TGCAGTGCTAGTACACAGGGTGCCAGAGTAACTGAAGCTTTCTTT
TRBD2	TRBJ2-7	NA	14	TRBV3-1/TRBV3-2	CASSQGRGGTGQYF	TGTGCCAGCAGCCAAGGACGGGGGGGCACCGGGCAGTACTTC
NA	TRBJ1-1	NA	16	TRBV5-1	CASSLAGGIMDTEAFF	TGCGCCAGCAGCTTGGCTGGCGGGATTATGGACACTGAAGCTTTCTTT
TRBD2	TRBJ2-1	NA	15	TRBV5-1	CASSLGLAGNNEQFF	TGCGCCAGCAGCTTGGGGCTAGCGGGGAACAATGAGCAGTTCTTC
NA	TRBJ2-6	NA	21	TRBV9	CASSVVGRGPGMSSGANVLTF	TGTGCCAGCAGCGTAGTAGGGCGGGGCCCAGGGATGTCCTCTGGGGCCAACGTCCTGACTTTC
TRBD1	TRBJ2-1	few	15	TRBV5-6	CASSLVGQGENEQFF	TGTGCCAGCAGCTTGGTGGGACAGGGGGAGAATGAGCAGTTCTTC
NA	TRBJ2-3	NA	16	TRBV6-6	CASSYSSQGRTDTQYF	TGTGCCAGCAGTTACTCGTCCCAGGGGAGAACAGATACGCAGTATTTT
TRBD2	TRBJ2-2	NA	16	TRBV5-1	CASSPGLASNTGELFF	TGCGCCAGCAGCCCCGGACTAGCGAGTAACACCGGGGAGCTGTTTTTT
TRBD2	TRBJ2-1	NA	15	TRBV9	CASSAASGQYNEQFF	TGTGCCAGCAGCGCGGCTAGCGGGCAATACAATGAGCAGTTCTTC
NA	TRBJ1-3	NA	15	TRBV10-2	CASSEGRGIRNTIYF	TGCGCCAGCAGTGAGGGCCGGGGGATCAGAAACACCATATATTTT
TRBD1	TRBJ1-2	once	14	TRBV2	CASSERTGNYGYTF	TGTGCCAGCAGTGAAAGGACAGGGAACTATGGCTACACCTTC
NA	TRBJ2-6	few	15	TRBV28	CASKGDSSSANVLTF	TGTGCCAGCAAGGGCGACAGTTCTTCGGCCAACGTCCTGACTTTC
TRBD2	TRBJ2-5	NA	19	TRBV19	CASSSARGLAAYGEETQYF	TGTGCCAGTAGTTCCGCCCGAGGACTAGCGGCTTACGGGGAGGAGACCCAGTACTTC
TRBD1	TRBJ1-2	NA	15	TRBV6-6	CASSGQGGANYGYTF	TGTGCCAGCAGTGGACAGGGGGGAGCTAACTATGGCTACACCTTC
TRBD2	TRBJ2-2	NA	14	TRBV7-2	CASSLGLAGIGLFF	TGTGCCAGCAGCTTAGGCCTAGCGGGGATAGGGCTGTTTTTT
NA	TRBJ2-1	NA	15	TRBV7-2	CASSLVASAYNEQFF	TGTGCCAGCAGCTTAGTAGCCAGCGCCTACAATGAGCAGTTCTTC
TRBD1	TRBJ1-1	NA	16	TRBV19	CASSVTGTGGSAEAFF	TGTGCCAGTAGTGTTACCGGGACAGGGGGCAGCGCTGAAGCTTTCTTT
NA	TRBJ1-2	NA	13	TRBV18	CASSRRQEYGYTF	TGTGCCAGCTCACGCCGACAGGAGTATGGCTACACCTTC
NA	TRBJ1-2	NA	15	TRBV5-1	CASSQGNRANYGYTF	TGCGCCAGCAGCCAAGGGAACAGGGCTAACTATGGCTACACCTTC
TRBD2	TRBJ2-1	NA	15	TRBV9	CASSTRTSGYNEQFF	TGTGCCAGCAGCACCCGGACTAGCGGTTACAATGAGCAGTTCTTC
NA	TRBJ1-4	NA	15	TRBV5-4	CASSPHPEAGEKLFF	TGTGCCAGCAGCCCCCATCCCGAAGCGGGTGAAAAACTGTTTTTT
NA	TRBJ1-2	NA	15	TRBV3-1/TRBV3-2	CASSPLWDFNYGYTF	TGTGCCAGCAGCCCCCTTTGGGACTTTAACTATGGCTACACCTTC
NA	TRBJ1-1	NA	14	TRBV7-9	CASSLEGQNTEAFF	TGTGCCAGCAGCTTAGAGGGGCAGAACACTGAAGCTTTCTTT